Listed here are 18 T cell receptor beta chains from one sample, sequenced in a study of T cells in women clearing cervical HPV infection. TCRdb's table, derived via immunoSEQ multiplex PCR, lists solely in-frame clones and lacks some. Its table lists some 31,000 clones. The source material was blood buffy coat. Receptor source: a woman aged 18 to 75 with a cervical HPV16 infection that either progressed to CIN3+ or cleared (not recorded which).

Comments on this clone: With the read ending 3 residues before the CDR3 end, the germline J gene is used to fill in that end. The chain recombines TRBV7-6 with TRBJ1-4, with a weak D call TRBD1 (5 bases). Trimming stripped 2 bases from V and 5 bases from J, with 12 bases between. Germline V CDR1 and CDR2: SGHVS, FNYEAQ. There are 15 residues in the CDR3. This chain's CDR3 is CASSLTSAGNEKLFF. CDR3 DNA, as far as it was read: TGTGCCAGCAGCTTAACCTCAGCAGGGAATGAAAAA.

In regard to this clone: The CDR3 end is not reached by the read, which stops 3 residues before it; the germline J gene fills it in. The chain couples TRBV5-4 to TRBJ2-3; a weak D match, TRBD1 (5 bases). V gave up 0 bases and J gave up 2 bases, with 7 bases separating them. This CDR3 region has 14 residues. Germline assignment: CDR1 SGHNT and CDR2 YYREEE (reference sequence). The chain's CDR3 is CASSLGQYTDTQYF. The sequenced CDR3 bases are TGTGCCAGCAGCTTGGGACAGTACACAGATACG.

A remark on this clone: The CDR3 extends 3 residues past the end of the read, so its final part is completed from the germline J gene. The chain carries TRBV7-9 and TRBJ1-1, with a tentative D call TRBD1 (6 bases). V dropped 5 bases and J dropped 5 bases, with 15 bases sitting between them. Germline lookup yields CDR1 SEHNR and CDR2 FQNEAQ (reference sequence). The CDR3 is 14 residues long. CDR3 sequence reads: CASSPPTGKTEAFF. CDR3 bases read: TGTGCCAGCAGCCCCCCAACAGGGAAGACTGAA.

Concerning this clone itself: Coverage ceases 3 residues before the CDR3 finishes, and the germline J gene fills in the end. The chain carries TRBV19 and TRBJ1-2; D ambiguous. Germline V gene lookup returns CDR1 LNHDA and CDR2 SQIVND (reference sequence). CDR3 length: 13 amino acids. The CDR3 here is CASSIRAFYDYTF. The sequenced part of the CDR3 DNA is TGTGCCAGTAGTATAAGGGCCTTCTACGAC.

Regarding this clone: The CDR3 end is not reached by the read, which stops 3 residues before it; the germline J gene fills it in. The rearrangement joins TRBV20-1 to TRBJ2-5; tentative D call: TRBD2 (5 bases). The CDR3 is 11 amino acids. Germline-derived CDR1 and CDR2 are DFQATT and SNEGSKA (reference sequence). Trimming removed 5 bases at V and 5 bases at J, with 9 bases between. The CDR3: CSADGLETQYF. Incomplete CDR3 DNA: TGCAGTGCTGACGGACTGGAGACC.

Regarding this clone: The read halts 3 residues ahead of the CDR3 end, with the missing end drawn from the germline J gene. The chain joins TRBV7-6 to TRBJ1-1, with TRBD1 as a possible D gene (5 bases). Trimming stripped 1 base from V and 2 bases from J, with 8 bases between. This CDR3 spans 14 amino acids. The germline CDR1 and CDR2 sequences are SGHVS and FNYEAQ. The CDR3 bases that were read are TGTGCCAGCAGCTTAGTGCGGGGCAACACTGAA. Its protein product is CASSLVRGNTE. The whole CDR3 is CASSLVRGNTEAFF.

The CDR3 spells CASSSQGLGSPLFF. CDR3 bases read: TGTGCCAGCAGTTCACAGGGGTTGGGATCACCG. The rearrangement joins TRBV2 to TRBJ2-2, with 7 bases identical to TRBD1. The read terminates 3 residues before the CDR3 end, so the remaining end is supplied by the germline J gene. This CDR3 spans 14 amino acids. Germline V gene sequence: CDR1 SNHLY, CDR2 FYNNEI.

Remarks on this clone: The CDR3 end falls 3 residues outside the read, so it is completed with the germline J gene. The gene calls are TRBV2 and TRBJ2-3; TRBD2 aligns across 8 bases. Germline CDR1 reads SNHLY; CDR2 reads FYNNEI. The length of the CDR3 is 14 residues. The CDR3 here is CASRELAVHETQYF. The sequenced CDR3 bases are TGTGCCAGCAGGGAACTAGCGGTCCATGAGACG.

As to this clone: The CDR3 end is not reached by the read, which stops 3 residues before it; the germline J gene fills it in. The V and J genes are TRBV30 and TRBJ2-7; D remains ambiguous. The CDR3 is 14 amino acids. The germline V and J ends were trimmed by 0 bases and 0 bases, with 9 bases remaining between them. Germline V gene sequence: CDR1 GTSNPN, CDR2 SVGIG (reference sequence). This chain's CDR3 is CAWSVSDISYEQYF. CDR3 bases read: TGTGCCTGGAGTGTATCAGACATCTCCTACGAG.

With respect to this clone: The read stops 3 residues short of the end of the CDR3; the missing end is completed from the germline J gene. The chain employs TRBV5-4 and TRBJ1-6; 7 positions match TRBD1. CDR1 is SGHNT, CDR2 YYREEE, per germline (reference sequence). Germline trimming cut 3 bases from V and 7 bases from J; bases unmatched to any gene: 7. This CDR3 is built from 15 residues. CDR3 protein: CASSSRTGINSPLHF. The sequenced part of the CDR3 DNA is TGTGCCAGCAGCTCCCGGACAGGAATCAATTCACCC.

On this clone itself: The CDR3 is cut off 3 residues early in the read; its end comes from the germline J gene. J is TRBJ2-3 and V is TRBV7-9; weak D call: TRBD1 (6 bases). Germline assignment: CDR1 SEHNR and CDR2 FQNEAQ (reference sequence). This CDR3 is 15 amino acids long. V was clipped by 6 bases and J by 1 base, with 14 bases between them. The CDR3 reads CASSYLRGGTDTQYF. CDR3 DNA, as far as it was read: TGTGCCAGCAGTTACCTCAGGGGAGGCACAGATACG.

In regard to this clone: The read stops 3 residues short of the end of the CDR3; the missing end is completed from the germline J gene. The V gene is TRBV7-2, the J gene TRBJ2-7; D remains unclear. V was shortened by 8 bases and J by 4 bases, with 18 bases between the two germline ends. Per germline, CDR1 SGHTA and CDR2 FQGNSA. The CDR3 is made up of 14 amino acids. CDR3 DNA (partial): TGTGCCAGCTCCGCCCGAAGTTGGGCATACGAG. It is translated as CASSARSWAYE. The full CDR3 protein reads CASSARSWAYEQYF.

Comments on this clone: Read sequence stops 3 residues before the CDR3 end, and the germline J gene provides the missing end. This chain links TRBV7-6 with TRBJ2-1; TRBD2 is a possible D gene (5 bases). The CDR3 extends over 14 amino acids. Germline CDR1 reads SGHVS; CDR2 reads FNYEAQ. V lost 0 bases to trimming and J lost 6 bases, with 9 bases between them. The CDR3 region is CASSLAPLGNEQFF. The sequenced CDR3 bases are TGTGCCAGCAGCTTAGCGCCACTAGGCAATGAG.

As to this clone: The read halts 3 residues ahead of the CDR3 end, with the missing end drawn from the germline J gene. This chain uses TRBV10-1 with TRBJ2-6; 8 positions match TRBD2. V trimming: 6 bases; J trimming: 3 bases; junction bases outside the gene matches: 10. Germline V gene sequence: CDR1 WNHNN, CDR2 SYGVQD (reference sequence). This CDR3 comprises 17 residues. CDR3 loop: CASSPGLAWYGANVLTF. The part of the CDR3 DNA that was read is TGCGCCAGCAGCCCTGGACTAGCCTGGTATGGGGCCAACGTC.

In the case of this clone: The read comes to an end 3 residues before the CDR3 does, leaving the germline J gene to fill in the end. The rearrangement uses TRBV5-1 and TRBJ2-5; the D call may be TRBD1 or TRBD2 (5 bases each). Germline values: CDR1 SGHRS, CDR2 YFSETQ. Trimming cost V 4 bases and J 1 base, with 14 bases left between them. The CDR3 runs 15 residues. The covered CDR3 bases are TGCGCCAGCAGCCTGGGGGTAGCCCTCCAAGAGACC. Translating it yields CASSLGVALQET. The entire CDR3 is CASSLGVALQETQYF. Full variable domain (outside the CDR3, taken from reference TRBV5-1 and TRBJ2-5): KAGVTQTPRYLIKTRGQQVTLSCSPISGHRSVSWYQQTPGQGLQFLFEYFSETQRNKGNFPGRFSGRQFSNSRSEMNVSTLELGDSALYLCASSLGVALQETQYFGPGTRLLVL.

A remark on this clone: The CDR3 end is not reached by the read, which stops 3 residues before it; the germline J gene fills it in. This chain connects TRBV7-2 to TRBJ2-5; D may be TRBD2 (6 bases). The CDR3 totals 16 residues. The germline CDR1 and CDR2 sequences are SGHTA and FQGNSA. The V gene lost 0 bases and the J gene lost 4 bases, with 15 bases spanning the gap. CDR3 DNA (partial): TGTGCCAGCAGCTTAGCGGCCGGGACCGGGGGAGAGACC. This translates into CASSLAAGTGGET. The full CDR3 reads CASSLAAGTGGETQYF.

Points on this clone: The read terminates 3 residues before the CDR3 end, so the remaining end is supplied by the germline J gene. The chain combines TRBV30 with TRBJ2-1; 9 bases agree with TRBD2. Trimming took 1 base from V and 6 from J; bases not matched to a gene: 10. CDR3 length equals 16 residues. CDR1 GTSNPN and CDR2 SVGIG come from the germline V gene (reference sequence). The CDR3 loop reads CAWSGYSGRALNEQFF. The sequenced part of the CDR3 DNA is TGTGCCTGGAGTGGGTATAGCGGGAGAGCTCTCAATGAG. Variable domain in full (rest from reference TRBV30 and TRBJ2-1): SQTIHQWPATLVQPVGSPLSLECTVEGTSNPNLYWYRQAAGRGLQLLFYSVGIGQISSEVPQNLSASRPQDRQFILSSKKLLLSDSGFYLCAWSGYSGRALNEQFFGPGTRLTVL.

A remark on this clone: The CDR3 goes on 3 residues after the read ends, and that part is filled in from the germline J gene. The chain uses TRBV10-3 and TRBJ2-3; 9 nucleotides align to TRBD2. The CDR3 extends over 19 amino acids. V shed 2 bases, J shed 4 bases, and the junction held 16 bases outside the gene matches. Germline values: CDR1 ENHRY, CDR2 SYGVKD. CDR3 protein: CAISELTSRTSVRADTQYF. Partial CDR3 DNA: TGTGCCATCAGTGAGCTCACGTCACGGACTAGCGTACGCGCAGATACG.